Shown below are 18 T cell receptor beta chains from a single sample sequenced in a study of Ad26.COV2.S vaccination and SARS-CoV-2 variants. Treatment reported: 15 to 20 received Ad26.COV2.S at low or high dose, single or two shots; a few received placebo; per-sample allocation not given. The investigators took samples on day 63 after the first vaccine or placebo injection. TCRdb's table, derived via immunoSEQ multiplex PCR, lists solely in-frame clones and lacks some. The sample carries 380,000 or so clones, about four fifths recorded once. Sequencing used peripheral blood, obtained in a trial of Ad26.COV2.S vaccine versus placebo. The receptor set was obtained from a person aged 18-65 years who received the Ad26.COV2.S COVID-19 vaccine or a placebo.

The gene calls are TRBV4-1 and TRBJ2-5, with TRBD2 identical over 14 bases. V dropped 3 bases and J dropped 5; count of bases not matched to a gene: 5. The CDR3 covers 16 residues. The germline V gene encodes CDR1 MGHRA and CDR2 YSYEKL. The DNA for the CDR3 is TGCGCCAGCAGCCACGGGACTAGCGGGAGTCGGGAGACCCAGTACTTC. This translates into CASSHGTSGSRETQYF.

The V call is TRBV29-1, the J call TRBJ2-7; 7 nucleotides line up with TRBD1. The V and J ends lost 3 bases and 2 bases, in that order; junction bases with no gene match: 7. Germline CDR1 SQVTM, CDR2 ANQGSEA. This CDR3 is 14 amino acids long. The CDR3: CSVDLGDSPYEQYF. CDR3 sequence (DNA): TGCAGCGTTGATTTGGGGGACAGTCCCTACGAGCAGTACTTC.

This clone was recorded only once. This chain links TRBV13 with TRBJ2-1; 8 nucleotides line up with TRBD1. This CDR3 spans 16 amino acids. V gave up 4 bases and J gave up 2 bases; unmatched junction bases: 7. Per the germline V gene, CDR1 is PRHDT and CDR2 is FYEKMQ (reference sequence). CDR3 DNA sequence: TGTGCCAGCAGCTGGGCTCTACAGGGGGCCTACAATGAGCAGTTCTTC. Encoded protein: CASSWALQGAYNEQFF.

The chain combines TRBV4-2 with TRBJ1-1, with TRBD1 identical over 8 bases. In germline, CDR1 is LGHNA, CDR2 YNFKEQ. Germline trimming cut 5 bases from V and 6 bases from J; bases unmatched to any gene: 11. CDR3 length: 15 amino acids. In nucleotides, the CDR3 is TGTGCCAGCAGCTCTCTCGAACAGGGGGGTGCTGAAGCTTTCTTT. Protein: CASSSLEQGGAEAFF.

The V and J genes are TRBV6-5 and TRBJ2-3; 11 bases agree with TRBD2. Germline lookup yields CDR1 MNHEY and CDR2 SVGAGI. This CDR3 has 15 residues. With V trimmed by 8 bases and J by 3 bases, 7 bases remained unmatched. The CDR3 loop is CASRIAGGGTDTQYF. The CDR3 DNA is TGTGCCAGCCGAATAGCGGGAGGGGGAACAGATACGCAGTATTTT.

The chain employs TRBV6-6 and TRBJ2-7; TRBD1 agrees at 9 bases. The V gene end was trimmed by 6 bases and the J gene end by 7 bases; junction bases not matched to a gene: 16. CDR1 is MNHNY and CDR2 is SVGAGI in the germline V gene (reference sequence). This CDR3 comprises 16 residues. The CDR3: CASSRSNPQTGGEQYF. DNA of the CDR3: TGTGCCAGCAGCCGATCCAATCCTCAGACAGGGGGAGAGCAGTACTTC.

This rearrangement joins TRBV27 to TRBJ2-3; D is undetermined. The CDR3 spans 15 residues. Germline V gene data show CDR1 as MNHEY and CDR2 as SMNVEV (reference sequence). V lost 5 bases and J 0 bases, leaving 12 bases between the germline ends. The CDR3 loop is CASSPSPSSTDTQYF. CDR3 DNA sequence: TGTGCCAGCAGTCCCTCCCCGTCTAGCACAGATACGCAGTATTTT.

The CDR3 bases are TGTGCCAGCAGCTCTTACCCCCGGACTAGTCTAGATACGCAGTATTTT. Residues: CASSSYPRTSLDTQYF. V is TRBV11-1 and J is TRBJ2-3; 7 bases match TRBD2. With 4 bases clipped from V and 5 bases from J, the junction kept 12 bases outside the gene matches. This CDR3 comprises 16 residues. Germline loops: CDR1 SGHAT, CDR2 FQDESV (reference sequence).

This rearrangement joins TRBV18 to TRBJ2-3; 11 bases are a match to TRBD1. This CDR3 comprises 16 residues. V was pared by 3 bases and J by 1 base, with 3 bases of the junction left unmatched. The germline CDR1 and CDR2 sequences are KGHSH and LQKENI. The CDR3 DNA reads TGTGCCAGCTCACCCACGGGACAGGGGGGCACAGATACGCAGTATTTT. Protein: CASSPTGQGGTDTQYF.

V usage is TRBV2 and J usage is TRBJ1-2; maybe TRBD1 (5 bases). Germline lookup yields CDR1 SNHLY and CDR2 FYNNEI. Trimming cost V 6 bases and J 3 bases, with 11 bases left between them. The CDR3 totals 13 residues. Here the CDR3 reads CASSAQVDYGYTF. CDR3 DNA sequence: TGTGCCAGCAGCGCACAGGTTGACTATGGCTACACCTTC.

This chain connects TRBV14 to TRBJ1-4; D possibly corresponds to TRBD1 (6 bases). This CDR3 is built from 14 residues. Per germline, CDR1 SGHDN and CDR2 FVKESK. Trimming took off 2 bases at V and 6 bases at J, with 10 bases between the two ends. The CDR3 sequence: CASSQSGADEKLFF. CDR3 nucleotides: TGTGCCAGCAGCCAATCGGGGGCGGATGAAAAACTGTTTTTT.

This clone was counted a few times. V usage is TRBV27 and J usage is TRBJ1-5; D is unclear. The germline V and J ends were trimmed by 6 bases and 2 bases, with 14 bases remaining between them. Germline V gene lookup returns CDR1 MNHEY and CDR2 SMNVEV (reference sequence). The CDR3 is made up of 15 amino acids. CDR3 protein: CASRGLGKGNQPQHF. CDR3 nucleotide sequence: TGTGCCAGCAGGGGCTTGGGCAAGGGCAATCAGCCCCAGCATTTT.

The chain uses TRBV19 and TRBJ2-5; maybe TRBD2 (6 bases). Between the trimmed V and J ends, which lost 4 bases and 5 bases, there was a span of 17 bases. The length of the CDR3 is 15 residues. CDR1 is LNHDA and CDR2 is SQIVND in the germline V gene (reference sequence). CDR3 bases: TGTGCCAGTAGTAAAACGGGAGTGGATATGGAGACCCAGTACTTC. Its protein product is CASSKTGVDMETQYF.

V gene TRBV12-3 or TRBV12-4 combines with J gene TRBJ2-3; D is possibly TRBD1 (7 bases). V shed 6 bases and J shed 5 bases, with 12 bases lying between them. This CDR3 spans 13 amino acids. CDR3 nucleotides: TGTGCCAGCAGGGAGGGGGCCAAAGATACGCAGTATTTT. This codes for CASREGAKDTQYF.

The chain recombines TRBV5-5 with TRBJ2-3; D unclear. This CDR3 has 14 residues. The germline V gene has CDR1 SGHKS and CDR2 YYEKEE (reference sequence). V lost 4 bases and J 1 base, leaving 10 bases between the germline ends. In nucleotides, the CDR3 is TGTGCCAGCAGCCTATCGGCGGGCACAGATACGCAGTATTTT. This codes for CASSLSAGTDTQYF.

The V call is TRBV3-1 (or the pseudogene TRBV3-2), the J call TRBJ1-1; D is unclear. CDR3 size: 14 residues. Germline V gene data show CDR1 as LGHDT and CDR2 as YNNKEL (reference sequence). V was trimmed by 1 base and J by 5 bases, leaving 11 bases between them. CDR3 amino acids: CASSQGGVRTEAFF. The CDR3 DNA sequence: TGTGCCAGCAGCCAAGGCGGGGTAAGGACTGAAGCTTTCTTT.

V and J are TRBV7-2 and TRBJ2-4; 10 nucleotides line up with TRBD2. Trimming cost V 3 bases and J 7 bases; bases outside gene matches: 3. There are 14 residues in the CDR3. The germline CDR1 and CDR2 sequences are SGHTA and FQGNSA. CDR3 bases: TGTGCCAGCAGCTTGGCAGCGGGGGGGAACATTCAGTACTTC. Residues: CASSLAAGGNIQYF.

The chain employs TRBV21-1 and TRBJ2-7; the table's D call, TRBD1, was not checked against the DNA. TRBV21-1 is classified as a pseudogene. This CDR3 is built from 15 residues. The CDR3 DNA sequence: TGTGCCAGCAGCCCCCGGACAGCCCCCTCCTACGAGCAGTACTTC. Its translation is CASSPRTAPSYEQYF.